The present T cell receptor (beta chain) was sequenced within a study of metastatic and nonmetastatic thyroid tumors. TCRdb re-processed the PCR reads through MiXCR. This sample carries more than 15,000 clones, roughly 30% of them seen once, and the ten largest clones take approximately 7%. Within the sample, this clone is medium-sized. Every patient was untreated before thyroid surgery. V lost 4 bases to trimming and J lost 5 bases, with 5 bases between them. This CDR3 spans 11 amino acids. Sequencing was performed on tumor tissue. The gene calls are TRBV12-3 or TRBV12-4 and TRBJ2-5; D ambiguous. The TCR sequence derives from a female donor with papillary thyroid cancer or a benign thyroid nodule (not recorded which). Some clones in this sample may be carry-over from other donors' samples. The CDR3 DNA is TGTGCCAGCAGTTACAGCGAGACCCAGTACTTC. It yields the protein CASSYSETQYF.